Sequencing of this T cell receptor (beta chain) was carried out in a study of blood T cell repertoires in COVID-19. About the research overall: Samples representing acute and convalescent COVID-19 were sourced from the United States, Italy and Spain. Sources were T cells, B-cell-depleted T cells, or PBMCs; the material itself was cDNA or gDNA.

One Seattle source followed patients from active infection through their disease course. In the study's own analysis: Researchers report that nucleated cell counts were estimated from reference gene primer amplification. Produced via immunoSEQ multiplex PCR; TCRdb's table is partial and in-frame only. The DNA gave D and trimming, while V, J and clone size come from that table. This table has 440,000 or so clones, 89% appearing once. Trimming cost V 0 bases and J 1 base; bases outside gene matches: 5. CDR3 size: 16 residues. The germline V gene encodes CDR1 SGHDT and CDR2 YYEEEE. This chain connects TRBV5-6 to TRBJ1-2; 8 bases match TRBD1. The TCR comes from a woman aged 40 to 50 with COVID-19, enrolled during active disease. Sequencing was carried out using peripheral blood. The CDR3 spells CASSLGTGIRNYGYTF. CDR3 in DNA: TGTGCCAGCAGCTTGGGGACAGGGATCCGTAACTATGGCTACACCTTC. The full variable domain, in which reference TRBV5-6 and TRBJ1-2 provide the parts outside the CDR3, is DAGVTQSPTHLIKTRGQQVTLRCSPKSGHDTVSWYQQALGQGPQFIFQYYEEEERQRGNFPDRFSGHQFPNYSSELNVNALLLGDSALYLCASSLGTGIRNYGYTFGSGTRLTVV.